This T cell receptor (beta chain) was identified in a study of blood T cell repertoires in COVID-19. Study overall: Collection of acute and convalescent COVID-19 samples took place in the United States, Italy and Spain. The analysed material was cDNA or gDNA that came from T cells, B-cell-depleted T cells, or PBMCs.

Original data processing: Reference gene primer amplification in the assay estimated nucleated cell counts. This table comes from immunoSEQ multiplex PCR, and its TCRdb copy is limited to in-frame clones, with some not included. Clonal size and the V and J genes are those of that table, whereas D and trimming came from the DNA. The sample lists 100,000 or so clones; roughly nine tenths were seen once. The CDR3 totals 13 residues. Sequenced input: peripheral blood. The chain joins TRBV21-1 to TRBJ2-4; TRBD2, the table's D call, was not compared with the DNA. TRBV21-1 has pseudogene status. The TCR comes from a man aged 60-69 years with acute or convalescent COVID-19. The CDR3 coding sequence is TGTGCCAGCATCCCCTGTCGAGTCTACATTCAGTACTTC. This codes for CASIPCRVYIQYF.